This T cell receptor beta chain was captured in a study of blood T cells in healthy people across ages. V was cut by 8 bases and J by 4 bases, with 11 bases left in between. Germline V lookup: CDR1 ENHRY, CDR2 SYGVKD. The CDR3 consists of 12 residues. This clonotype was recorded at least ten times. Combining a sample-barcoded 5' primer with a J-beta primer mix, a second PCR ran for roughly 7 to 11 cycles. One entry per CDR3 protein results from TCRdb running MiXCR on the 5' RACE reads. The repertoire has 1.5 million to 2 million distinct CDR3 sequences, 25% to 30% of them found once; the top ten carry 7.7%.

The chain carries TRBV10-3 and TRBJ1-2, with D maybe TRBD1 (6 bases). The receptor's source is a woman in her 30s in good health. Sequencing used blood. CDR3 sequence reads: CAIGGQVYGYTF. CDR3 coding DNA: TGTGCCATCGGGGGCCAAGTCTATGGCTACACCTTC.